The present TCR beta chain was sequenced within a study of Graves' ophthalmopathy and Graves' hyperthyroidism. CDR3 length: 18 amino acids. Germline V gives CDR1 SNHLY, CDR2 FYNNEI. The V and J ends lost 4 bases and 5 bases respectively, with 21 bases between them. Excluded were patients with other autoimmune diseases, uncontrolled infections, pregnancy or lactation. The diagnostic workup employed clinical symptoms, serum thyroxine, TRAb, thyroid ultrasound and orbital computed tomography. To note about this clonotype: Its antigen is currently unknown.

Study-level findings and limits: Clonotypes were expanded in thyroid at above 0.001 frequency, and most also appeared in blood. Ophthalmopathy progression was predicted with 65% to 71% sensitivity and about 72% specificity.

RNA served as the template for amplifying TCR beta CDR3 regions. RT-PCR in the first round used HTBI primers; a second-round multiplex PCR followed. TCRdb passed the multiplex PCR reads through MiXCR, listing each CDR3 protein once. This sample has around 1,200,000 distinct CDR3 sequences, with about 36% found just once. This chain links TRBV2 with TRBJ1-6, with D tentatively TRBD1 (6 bases). This receptor was taken from an adult man with Graves' hyperthyroidism. The sample comprised peripheral blood or thyroid tissue (not recorded which). DNA for the CDR3: TGTGCCAGCAGTGCGAATTGGAACCGAGGACAGCATAATTCACCCCTCCACTTT. Amino acids: CASSANWNRGQHNSPLHF.